The 27 T cell receptor beta chains listed next were all sequenced from one sample in a study of shared clonotypes between healthy human individuals. Data came from immunoSEQ multiplex PCR; TCRdb stores just in-frame clones and leaves some out. This sample has around 1.9 million clones; approximately 94% occur once, and the top ten carry around 1.7%. CD45RO negativity and positive selection for CCR7 defined naive CD8 cells, a population that excluded terminally differentiated effector memory CD45RA+ cells. Sample: naive CD8+ T cells from PBMCs. Every receptor here comes from a man aged 18 to 30 in good health. Some clones in this sample may be carry-over from other donors' samples.

The V and J genes are TRBV5-1 and TRBJ2-7; unclear D gene. The V and J ends lost 1 base and 6 bases respectively, with 14 bases between them. The V gene's germline CDR1 is SGHRS and CDR2 YFSETQ. The CDR3 consists of 14 residues. CDR3 protein: CASSLSLDIPEQYF. In DNA form, the CDR3 reads TGCGCCAGCAGCTTGTCCCTAGACATACCCGAGCAGTACTTC.

This clone was observed a single time. V and J are TRBV29-1 and TRBJ2-1; the D gene is possibly TRBD2 (6 bases). The germline V and J ends were trimmed by 1 base and 6 bases, with 16 bases remaining between them. The CDR3 extends over 15 amino acids. Germline V lookup: CDR1 SQVTM, CDR2 ANQGSEA. CDR3: CSVEGTQRGANEQFF. As DNA, the CDR3 is TGCAGCGTTGAAGGTACCCAGCGCGGGGCCAATGAGCAGTTCTTC.

The chain joins TRBV28 to TRBJ2-3, with D possibly matching TRBD1 (6 bases). Germline V gives CDR1 MDHEN, CDR2 SYDVKM. Trimming left V 5 bases short and J 4 bases short, with 13 bases between. The CDR3 totals 14 residues. CDR3 sequence: CASSRTPGADTQYF. The DNA for the CDR3 is TGTGCCAGCAGTCGCACGCCAGGGGCAGATACGCAGTATTTT. Full variable domain (missing parts from reference TRBV28 and TRBJ2-3): DVKVTQSSRYLVKRTGEKVFLECVQDMDHENMFWYRQDPGLGLRLIYFSYDVKMKEKGDIPEGYSVSREKKERFSLILESASTNQTSMYLCASSRTPGADTQYFGPGTRLTVL.

The chain uses TRBV29-1 and TRBJ2-1; D remains ambiguous. The CDR3 length is 13 residues. Germline V gene data show CDR1 as SQVTM and CDR2 as ANQGSEA. V was clipped by 7 bases and J by 4 bases, with 14 bases between them. CDR3 amino acids: CSAPERNYNEQFF. CDR3 DNA: TGCAGCGCCCCGGAGAGGAATTACAATGAGCAGTTCTTC.

The chain recombines TRBV5-5 with TRBJ2-7; D call uncertain. Trimming took 0 bases from V and 3 from J, leaving 10 bases between them. This CDR3 comprises 14 residues. Germline lookup yields CDR1 SGHKS and CDR2 YYEKEE (reference sequence). CDR3 region: CASSLEPDYYEQYF. The CDR3 region has the DNA TGTGCCAGCAGCTTGGAGCCGGATTACTACGAGCAGTACTTC.

The chain recombines TRBV27 with TRBJ2-7, with a possible D match to TRBD2 (6 bases). The CDR3 consists of 14 residues. V dropped 3 bases and J dropped 3 bases, with 12 bases sitting between them. CDR1 and CDR2 from the germline V gene are MNHEY and SMNVEV (reference sequence). CDR3 nucleotides: TGTGCCAGCAGTTTTATTACCGGGAGCTACGAGCAGTACTTC. Its translation: CASSFITGSYEQYF.

The chain uses TRBV7-2 and TRBJ1-1; D is uncertain. V was trimmed by 5 bases and J by 6 bases, leaving 13 bases between them. CDR1 and CDR2 (germline): SGHTA, FQGNSA. The CDR3 extends over 13 amino acids. CDR3 DNA sequence: TGTGCCAGCAGCCCCCCCGGGGAGTCTGAAGCTTTCTTT. Amino acids: CASSPPGESEAFF.

This sequence joins TRBV28 and TRBJ1-2, with D possibly TRBD1 on 6 matching bases. The germline gives CDR1 MDHEN, CDR2 SYDVKM. V lost 0 bases to trimming and J lost 4 bases, with 12 bases between them. The CDR3 covers 15 residues. CDR3 bases: TGTGCCAGCAGTTTATGGGGGGCTAGTGGCTATGGCTACACCTTC. It specifies CASSLWGASGYGYTF.

The rearrangement uses TRBV25-1 and TRBJ2-7; no reliable D call. Per germline, CDR1 MGHDK and CDR2 SYGVNS. V was cut by 0 bases and J by 6 bases, with 9 bases left in between. The CDR3 has 13 residues. The CDR3 region has the DNA TGTGCCAGCAGTGAATATTCGGACGGCGAGCAGTACTTC. It specifies CASSEYSDGEQYF.

This chain uses TRBV10-3 with TRBJ2-1, with D perhaps TRBD1 (6 bases). From germline, CDR1 is ENHRY and CDR2 SYGVKD. The CDR3 length is 13 residues. Trimming took off 2 bases at V and 4 bases at J, with 6 bases between the two ends. The CDR3: CAISEGQYNEQFF. The CDR3 region has the DNA TGTGCCATCAGTGAGGGACAGTACAATGAGCAGTTCTTC.

The chain carries TRBV28 and TRBJ2-7, with 8 bases that match TRBD2. The CDR3 sequence is 16 residues long. Trimming at V came to 6 bases and at J to 0 bases, leaving 10 bases not matched to a gene. The germline V gene encodes CDR1 MDHEN and CDR2 SYDVKM. CDR3 sequence (DNA): TGTGCCAGCAGAAGTTTACGGGGGGGGAGCTCCTACGAGCAGTACTTC. It is translated as CASRSLRGGSSYEQYF. Drawing the rest from reference TRBV28 and TRBJ2-7, the complete variable domain is DVKVTQSSRYLVKRTGEKVFLECVQDMDHENMFWYRQDPGLGLRLIYFSYDVKMKEKGDIPEGYSVSREKKERFSLILESASTNQTSMYLCASRSLRGGSSYEQYFGPGTRLTVT.

The chain has TRBV27 and TRBJ1-2; a possible D gene is TRBD1 (5 bases). The V end lost 6 bases, the J end lost 1 base, and 15 bases lay between the germline ends. The germline CDR1 and CDR2 sequences are MNHEY and SMNVEV (reference sequence). This CDR3 region has 15 residues. CDR3 residues: CASSLGRGYNYGYTF. DNA for the CDR3: TGTGCCAGCAGCCTAGGGCGGGGCTATAACTATGGCTACACCTTC.

The CDR3 here is CASSLNPRDTIYF. The CDR3 bases are TGTGCCAGCAGCTTGAACCCCCGGGACACCATATATTTT. This chain uses TRBV5-6 with TRBJ1-3; D gene unclear. Germline lookup yields CDR1 SGHDT and CDR2 YYEEEE. V lost 1 base to trimming and J lost 8 bases, with 10 bases between them. This CDR3 region has 13 residues. The variable domain in full, completed from reference TRBV5-6 and TRBJ1-3, reads DAGVTQSPTHLIKTRGQQVTLRCSPKSGHDTVSWYQQALGQGPQFIFQYYEEEERQRGNFPDRFSGHQFPNYSSELNVNALLLGDSALYLCASSLNPRDTIYFGEGSWLTVV.

The chain is built from TRBV21-1 and TRBJ2-4. TRBV21-1 is a pseudogene locus. There are 13 residues in the CDR3. CDR3 bases: TGTGCCAGCAGCAAACGGGCAGAAAACATTCAGTACTTC. This sequence encodes CASSKRAENIQYF.

CDR3 nucleotide sequence: TGTGCCAGCAGGTCTGGTTATGGCTACACCTTC. Translating gives CASRSGYGYTF. The chain is built from TRBV6-1 and TRBJ1-2; no firm D call. Germline CDR1 and CDR2: MNHNS and SASEGT. V lost 6 bases, J lost 5 bases, and 7 bases lay in between. The CDR3 covers 11 residues.

The sample holds one count of this clone. This sequence joins TRBV7-9 and TRBJ2-2; D not certain. V shed 2 bases and J shed 0 bases, with 10 bases lying between them. In germline, CDR1 is SEHNR, CDR2 FQNEAQ (reference sequence). The CDR3 loop spans 16 amino acids. The CDR3 protein is CASSLLGQPNTGELFF. CDR3 sequence (DNA): TGTGCCAGCAGCTTATTGGGCCAGCCGAACACCGGGGAGCTGTTTTTT. Full variable domain (remainder filled in from reference TRBV7-9 and TRBJ2-2): DTGVSQNPRHKITKRGQNVTFRCDPISEHNRLYWYRQTLGQGPEFLTYFQNEAQLEKSRLLSDRFSAERPKGSFSTLEIQRTEQGDSAMYLCASSLLGQPNTGELFFGEGSRLTVL.

In regard to this clone: The sample holds other DNA sequences that translate to the same CDR3. The chain joins TRBV15 to TRBJ1-5, with D hard to call. The V gene lost 5 bases and the J gene lost 0 bases, with 8 bases spanning the gap. The germline gives CDR1 LNHNV, CDR2 YYDKDF (reference sequence). The CDR3 spans 14 residues. Here the CDR3 reads CATSRVDSNQPQHF. CDR3 bases: TGTGCCACCAGCCGTGTCGATAGCAATCAGCCCCAGCATTTT.

This chain joins TRBV12-5 and TRBJ2-1; TRBD1 is a possible D gene (5 bases). The CDR3 loop spans 19 amino acids. Trimming pared 2 bases from V and 8 bases from J, leaving 28 bases between. From germline, CDR1 is LGHNT and CDR2 FRNRAP. The CDR3 is CASGLSRVKVGQDYDEQFF. The CDR3 DNA is TGTGCTAGTGGTTTGTCACGGGTGAAAGTGGGGCAGGATTACGATGAGCAGTTCTTC.

This chain joins TRBV27 and TRBJ1-1; D is unclear. Germline V gene data show CDR1 as MNHEY and CDR2 as SMNVEV (reference sequence). The length of the CDR3 is 14 residues. V was cut by 2 bases and J by 7 bases, with 14 bases left in between. The CDR3, as DNA: TGTGCCAGCAGTTTAAGGGCCAGTAACGGTGAAGCTTTCTTT. Amino acids: CASSLRASNGEAFF.

J is TRBJ2-3 and V is TRBV11-3; D tentatively fits TRBD1 or TRBD2 (6 bases each). V lost 5 bases and J lost 5, with 17 bases in between. This CDR3 comprises 15 residues. Germline V gene sequence: CDR1 SGHNT, CDR2 YENEEA. Written as DNA, the CDR3 is TGTGCCAGCAGCCTAATTGGGGGGCTTGAAGATACGCAGTATTTT. Amino acid sequence: CASSLIGGLEDTQYF.

The chain recombines TRBV9 with TRBJ2-2, with D possibly TRBD2 on 6 matching bases. Deletions cut 5 bases from V and 4 bases from J, with 15 bases between. This CDR3 contains 15 residues. Germline CDR1 and CDR2: SGDLS and YYNGEE. CDR3 sequence (DNA): TGTGCCAGCAGGTCGCGGGGCGCGACCACCGGGGAGCTGTTTTTT. Its protein product is CASRSRGATTGELFF.

The chain couples TRBV28 to TRBJ2-5, with TRBD2 matching 16 bases. V lost 1 base to trimming and J lost 2 bases; unmatched junction nucleotides: 16. Per germline, CDR1 MDHEN and CDR2 SYDVKM. The CDR3 extends over 22 amino acids. CDR3 region: CASSLSAIPGLAGGPHQETQYF. In DNA form, the CDR3 reads TGTGCCAGCAGTTTATCCGCGATCCCGGGACTAGCGGGAGGGCCGCATCAAGAGACCCAGTACTTC.

The chain recombines TRBV19 with TRBJ2-7, with 9 bases lining up with TRBD1. The germline gives CDR1 LNHDA, CDR2 SQIVND (reference sequence). The CDR3 totals 14 residues. Trimming removed 3 bases from V and 2 bases from J; junction bases left unmatched: 2. The DNA for the CDR3 is TGTGCCAGTAGTATGACAGGGGGACCCTACGAGCAGTACTTC. This translates into CASSMTGGPYEQYF.

The V and J genes are TRBV5-6 and TRBJ2-1; D call uncertain. V was clipped by 2 bases and J by 9 bases, with 12 bases between them. There are 13 residues in the CDR3. Per germline, CDR1 SGHDT and CDR2 YYEEEE. CDR3 sequence: CASSFGGRTEQFF. The CDR3 bases are TGTGCCAGCAGCTTTGGCGGAAGGACTGAGCAGTTCTTC. Complete variable domain (other parts from reference TRBV5-6 and TRBJ2-1): DAGVTQSPTHLIKTRGQQVTLRCSPKSGHDTVSWYQQALGQGPQFIFQYYEEEERQRGNFPDRFSGHQFPNYSSELNVNALLLGDSALYLCASSFGGRTEQFFGPGTRLTVL.

The chain combines TRBV19 with TRBJ2-1; TRBD2 agrees at 10 bases. V was clipped by 10 bases and J by 5 bases; unmatched bases: 11. Per germline, CDR1 LNHDA and CDR2 SQIVND (reference sequence). The CDR3 contains 15 residues. CDR3 nucleotide sequence: TGTGCCACCACTACAGATAGCGGGAGGAACAATGAGCAGTTCTTC. It yields the protein CATTTDSGRNNEQFF.

The rearrangement uses TRBV11-2 and TRBJ2-6, with D tentatively TRBD2 (5 bases). The CDR3 consists of 18 residues. V was cut by 2 bases and J by 1 base, with 15 bases left in between. Germline CDR1 is SGHAT and CDR2 is FQNNGV. The DNA of the CDR3 is TGTGCCAGCAGCTTAAGTCGAGGGTACTCTTCTGGGGCCAACGTCCTGACTTTC. This gives the protein CASSLSRGYSSGANVLTF.

This chain uses TRBV14 with TRBJ2-5; D possibly corresponds to TRBD2 (6 bases). From germline, CDR1 is SGHDN and CDR2 FVKESK. This CDR3 is built from 16 residues. V dropped 1 base and J dropped 0 bases, with 12 bases sitting between them. The CDR3 loop reads CASSQGLAPYQETQYF. CDR3 nucleotides: TGTGCCAGCAGCCAAGGTCTAGCGCCGTACCAAGAGACCCAGTACTTC.